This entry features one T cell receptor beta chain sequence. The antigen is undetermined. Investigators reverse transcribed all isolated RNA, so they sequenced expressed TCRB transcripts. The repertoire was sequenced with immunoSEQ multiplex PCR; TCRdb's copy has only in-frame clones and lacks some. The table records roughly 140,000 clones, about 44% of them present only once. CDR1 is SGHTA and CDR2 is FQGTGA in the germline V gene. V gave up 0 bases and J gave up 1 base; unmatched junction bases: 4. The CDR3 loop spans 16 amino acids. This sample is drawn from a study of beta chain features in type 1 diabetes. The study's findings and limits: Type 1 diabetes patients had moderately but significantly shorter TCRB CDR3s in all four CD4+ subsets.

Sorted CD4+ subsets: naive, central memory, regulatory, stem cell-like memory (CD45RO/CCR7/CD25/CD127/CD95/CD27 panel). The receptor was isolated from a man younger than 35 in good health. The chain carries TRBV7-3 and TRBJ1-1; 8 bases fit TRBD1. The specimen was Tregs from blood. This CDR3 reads CASSLTGTGPNTEAFF. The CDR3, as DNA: TGTGCCAGCAGCTTAACGGGGACAGGACCGAACACTGAAGCTTTCTTT.